This paragraph reports one T cell receptor beta chain. The antigen is not known. The entry originates in a study of OX40 agonist ivuxolimab in advanced cancers. About the study: Across the patients, intravenous ivuxolimab was delivered every 2 weeks at 0.01 to 10 mg/kg. Study-level results: Partial responders receiving 0.1-3.0 mg/kg showed among the lowest clonal expansion. The study did not work out the antigen specificity of the expanded peripheral T cells.

V lost 0 bases and J lost 6; bases outside the gene matches: 0. The CDR3 is 14 amino acids. Germline lookup yields CDR1 MRHNA and CDR2 SNTAGT. Sequencing used immunoSEQ multiplex PCR; TCRdb keeps in-frame clones, though not all of them. The sample carries around 15,000 clones, roughly four fifths recorded once. The V gene is TRBV6-4, the J gene TRBJ2-1; TRBD1 agrees at 9 bases. The specimen was CD4+ or CD8+ T cells sorted from blood, collected in a trial of the OX40 agonist ivuxolimab. This sequence was found in an adult with an advanced solid tumor such as melanoma, head and neck, liver or kidney cancer. The CDR3 loop reads CASSDSTGGNEQFF. As DNA, the CDR3 is TGTGCCAGCAGTGACTCGACAGGGGGCAATGAGCAGTTCTTC.